Listed below are T cell receptor beta chains from one sample, sequenced in a study of blood T cell repertoires in COVID-19. Clones were sequenced by immunoSEQ multiplex PCR, and TCRdb holds only the in-frame ones, with some missing. The sample lists 200,000 to 300,000 clones, around 84% occurring once. The material sequenced was peripheral blood. These receptors were collected from a man aged 55 to 70 with acute or convalescent COVID-19. Each CDR3 is given with its conserved first and last residue. The D gene is left open where the match is weak. The size entry is marked missing in some rows and otherwise reads once, few, many or a size class.

d_call	clone_size	v_call	j_call	cdr3_aa	cdr3_nt
TRBD1	-	TRBV5-1	TRBJ1-4	CASSLPEGAGTNEKLFF	TGCGCCAGCAGCTTGCCGGAGGGGGCCGGAACTAATGAAAAACTGTTTTTT
-	-	TRBV12-3/TRBV12-4	TRBJ2-7	CASSLPPPYEQYF	TGTGCCAGCAGTTTACCCCCCCCTTACGAGCAGTACTTC
TRBD2	-	TRBV7-2	TRBJ2-1	CASSSGASGSNEQFF	TGTGCCAGCAGCTCTGGCGCTAGCGGGAGTAATGAGCAGTTCTTC
TRBD1	-	TRBV30	TRBJ2-1	CASRTGGYNEQFF	TGTGCCTCACGGACAGGGGGGTACAATGAGCAGTTCTTC
TRBD1	once	TRBV5-1	TRBJ2-5	CASSGGQRQETQYF	TGCGCCAGCAGCGGGGGACAGAGACAAGAGACCCAGTACTTC
-	-	TRBV12-3/TRBV12-4	TRBJ2-3	CASSSVTDTQYF	TGTGCCAGCAGTTCCGTAACAGATACGCAGTATTTT
TRBD1	-	TRBV7-9	TRBJ2-1	CASSSPGQGFYNEQFF	TGTGCCAGCAGTTCGCCGGGACAGGGGTTCTACAATGAGCAGTTCTTC
TRBD2	once	TRBV7-3	TRBJ2-1	CASSRGLADYNEQFF	TGTGCCAGCAGCCGGGGACTAGCAGATTACAATGAGCAGTTCTTC
TRBD1	few	TRBV7-2	TRBJ1-2	CASSLGQGDYGYTF	TGTGCCAGCAGCTTAGGCCAGGGGGACTATGGCTACACCTTC
TRBD1	once	TRBV4-1	TRBJ1-4	CASSPDRQLFF	TGCGCCAGCAGCCCGGACAGGCAGCTGTTTTTT
-	-	TRBV18	TRBJ1-1	CASGLQGRHTEAFF	TGTGCCAGCGGCCTCCAGGGGCGTCACACTGAAGCTTTCTTT
-	-	TRBV28	TRBJ2-2	CASRQATGELFF	TGTGCCAGCAGGCAGGCCACCGGGGAGCTGTTTTTT
TRBD1	-	TRBV5-6	TRBJ2-5	CASSVGQGGFKTQYF	TGTGCCAGCAGCGTGGGACAGGGGGGATTTAAGACCCAGTACTTC
TRBD2	-	TRBV4-3	TRBJ2-1	CASSPSRAGGSSHNYNEQFF	TGCGCCAGCAGCCCGTCACGAGCGGGAGGGTCTTCACATAACTACAATGAGCAGTTCTTC
-	-	TRBV15	TRBJ1-5	CATSRTELGGGDNQPQHF	TGTGCCACCAGCAGAACTGAGTTGGGGGGGGGCGACAATCAGCCCCAGCATTTT
TRBD1	once	TRBV19	TRBJ1-2	CASSQRDRPYGYTF	TGTGCCAGTAGCCAACGGGACAGACCCTATGGCTACACCTTC
-	-	TRBV11-1	TRBJ2-7	CASSLYQGTYEQYF	TGTGCCAGCAGCTTATACCAGGGGACCTACGAGCAGTACTTC
-	-	TRBV30	TRBJ2-7	CAWSVPGGPYEQYF	TGTGCCTGGAGTGTACCTGGCGGTCCCTACGAGCAGTACTTC
-	-	TRBV27	TRBJ2-1	CASSRDNYYNEQFF	TGTGCCAGCAGCCGGGACAACTACTACAATGAGCAGTTCTTC
-	-	TRBV20-1	TRBJ2-2	CSASQQGSRTGELFF	TGCAGTGCTAGTCAACAGGGCTCGAGAACCGGGGAGCTGTTTTTT
-	-	TRBV2	TRBJ2-7	CASSEDFFSYEQYF	TGTGCCAGCAGTGAAGACTTTTTTTCCTACGAGCAGTACTTC
-	-	TRBV7-8	TRBJ1-4	CASSLRQGSEKLFF	TGTGCCAGCAGCTTAAGGCAGGGGAGTGAAAAACTGTTTTTT
TRBD2	-	TRBV10-3	TRBJ2-3	CAISEGAGGTDTQYF	TGTGCCATCAGTGAGGGAGCGGGGGGGACAGATACGCAGTATTTT
TRBD2	-	TRBV11-3	TRBJ2-7	CASSVGLAGSEQYF	TGTGCCAGCAGCGTGGGACTAGCGGGATCCGAGCAGTACTTC
TRBD2	-	TRBV29-1	TRBJ2-7	CSVGGARYEQYF	TGCAGCGTCGGGGGGGCTCGGTACGAGCAGTACTTC
TRBD1	-	TRBV6-5	TRBJ1-2	CASTTRDGTGYGYTF	TGTGCCAGCACCACTAGAGATGGGACAGGGTATGGCTACACCTTC
TRBD1	-	TRBV6-5	TRBJ1-4	CASSRGTNEKLFF	TGTGCCAGCAGCAGGGGGACTAATGAAAAACTGTTTTTT
-	-	TRBV30	TRBJ1-1	CAGRRLGRNTEAFF	TGTGCCGGACGGCGGCTGGGGAGGAACACTGAAGCTTTCTTT